The 13 T cell receptor beta chains given below trace back to one sample, sequenced in a study of PD-L1 blockade in urothelial cancer. Profiled with immunoSEQ multiplex PCR; TCRdb holds only in-frame clones, not every one. Counted here are 84,000 or so clones, 85% occurring once; the ten biggest clones make up about an eighth. Time point in this sample: pretreatment peripheral blood. Source: PBMCs, taken around atezolizumab (anti-PD-L1) treatment. These TCRs come from a man aged 60 to 69 with urothelial cancer.

J is TRBJ2-7 and V is TRBV28; a weak D match, TRBD1 (6 bases). CDR3 size: 13 residues. CDR1 is MDHEN, CDR2 SYDVKM, per germline. The ends were cut back, 6 bases at V and 3 bases at J, with 12 bases in the middle. CDR3 sequence: CASRIRDNYEQYF. CDR3 nucleotide sequence: TGTGCCAGCAGAATCCGGGACAACTACGAGCAGTACTTC.

This chain links TRBV7-8 with TRBJ2-3, with 7 positions matching TRBD1. The V gene end was trimmed by 5 bases and the J gene end by 3 bases; junction bases not matched to a gene: 8. The CDR3 has 15 amino acids. CDR1 is SGHVS, CDR2 FQNEAQ, per germline. The DNA for the CDR3 is TGTGCCAGCAGCCCCAGGGGGTTTTTAACAGATACGCAGTATTTT. It codes for CASSPRGFLTDTQYF.

The chain employs TRBV7-9 and TRBJ1-2, with TRBD1 matching 7 bases. CDR1 is SEHNR and CDR2 is FQNEAQ in the germline V gene (reference sequence). Losses at the gene ends were 5 bases for V and 0 bases for J; bases not matched to a gene: 9. This CDR3 contains 16 residues. This CDR3 reads CASSTHRGTANYGYTF. Here the CDR3 DNA reads TGTGCCAGCAGCACCCACAGGGGCACAGCTAACTATGGCTACACCTTC.

The CDR3 DNA sequence: TGTGCCAGCAGTGTACAGGGAGACACTGAAGCTTTCTTT. It yields the protein CASSVQGDTEAFF. The rearrangement uses TRBV25-1 and TRBJ1-1; D may be TRBD1 (6 bases). V lost 4 bases to trimming and J lost 3 bases, with 9 bases between them. Germline V gene data show CDR1 as MGHDK and CDR2 as SYGVNS. The length of the CDR3 is 13 residues.

V is TRBV29-1 and J is TRBJ2-1; 10 bases agree with TRBD2. The CDR3 runs to 14 residues. J gave up 3 bases and V 5 bases, and 4 bases lay outside the gene matches. Germline CDR1 SQVTM, CDR2 ANQGSEA. The CDR3 is CSVSSGGNYNEQFF. CDR3 sequence (DNA): TGCAGCGTTAGTAGCGGGGGGAACTACAATGAGCAGTTCTTC.

This chain links TRBV5-4 with TRBJ2-3, with D uncertain. V shed 4 bases and J shed 0 bases, with 6 bases lying between them. CDR1 and CDR2 (germline): SGHNT, YYREEE (reference sequence). This CDR3 region has 13 residues. Written as DNA, the CDR3 is TGTGCCAGCAGCCCCCCTAGCACAGATACGCAGTATTTT. Translating gives CASSPPSTDTQYF. Complete variable domain (other parts from reference TRBV5-4 and TRBJ2-3): ETGVTQSPTHLIKTRGQQVTLRCSSQSGHNTVSWYQQALGQGPQFIFQYYREEENGRGNFPPRFSGLQFPNYSSELNVNALELDDSALYLCASSPPSTDTQYFGPGTRLTVL.

This chain links TRBV6-1 with TRBJ1-1, with unresolved D. CDR3 length: 14 amino acids. Germline loops: CDR1 MNHNS, CDR2 SASEGT. Deletions cut 2 bases from V and 1 base from J, with 8 bases between. The DNA for the CDR3 is TGTGCCAGCAGTGAATTTCGGGGGAACACTGAAGCTTTCTTT. Its translation is CASSEFRGNTEAFF.

The CDR3 DNA sequence: TGTGCCAGCAGTTTATTCGGGACAGATATGAATGAGCAGTTCTTC. Translated, it gives CASSLFGTDMNEQFF. The chain employs TRBV27 and TRBJ2-1; 7 bases fit TRBD1. CDR3 length: 15 residues. V gave up 1 base and J gave up 7 bases; unmatched junction bases: 7. Germline values: CDR1 MNHEY, CDR2 SMNVEV (reference sequence).

The J gene is TRBJ2-5, the V gene TRBV7-9, with 9 nucleotides matching TRBD2. Looked up from germline, CDR1 is SEHNR and CDR2 is FQNEAQ (reference sequence). The V segment lost 6 bases and the J segment 13 bases; nucleotides outside the gene matches: 15. The length of the CDR3 is 14 residues. The CDR3 nucleotides read TGTGCCAGCAGACCAGGACTAGCGAGCACGCGGTCGTACTTC. Its protein is CASRPGLASTRSYF.

Note on this clone: Its ends do not fully match the called genes, so a read error is possible. The V gene is TRBV7-2, the J gene TRBJ2-1, with TRBD2 matching over 9 bases. This CDR3 spans 18 amino acids. Germline lookup yields CDR1 SGHTA and CDR2 FQGNSA. As DNA, the CDR3 is TGTGCCAGCACCTTAGCTCCCTCCAGCGGGAGGCTGGTGAATGAGCAGTTCTTC. Translating gives CASTLAPSSGRLVNEQFF.

The chain links TRBV19 to TRBJ2-7, with a weak D call TRBD2 (6 bases). Germline loops: CDR1 LNHDA, CDR2 SQIVND (reference sequence). V lost 1 base, J lost 1 base, and 11 bases lay in between. The CDR3 has 15 residues. CDR3 loop: CASSIAASVSYEQYF. DNA of the CDR3: TGTGCCAGTAGTATAGCGGCTAGCGTATCCTACGAGCAGTACTTC.

This clone has a single count. The rearrangement links TRBV7-9 to TRBJ2-2, with 9 bases matching TRBD1. V lost 4 bases, J lost 3 bases, and 6 bases stayed unmatched. The CDR3 is 16 residues long. Germline CDR1 reads SEHNR; CDR2 reads FQNEAQ (reference sequence). In DNA form, the CDR3 reads TGTGCCAGCAGCTCCCCGACAGGGGGGGACACCGGGGAGCTGTTTTTT. This gives the protein CASSSPTGGDTGELFF.

This chain links TRBV19 with TRBJ2-3, with D perhaps TRBD1 (6 bases). V lost 1 base, J lost 0 bases, and 8 bases lay in between. Looked up from germline, CDR1 is LNHDA and CDR2 is SQIVND (reference sequence). CDR3 length equals 15 residues. The CDR3: CASSIGQVSTDTQYF. DNA for the CDR3: TGTGCCAGTAGTATAGGACAGGTGAGCACAGATACGCAGTATTTT.